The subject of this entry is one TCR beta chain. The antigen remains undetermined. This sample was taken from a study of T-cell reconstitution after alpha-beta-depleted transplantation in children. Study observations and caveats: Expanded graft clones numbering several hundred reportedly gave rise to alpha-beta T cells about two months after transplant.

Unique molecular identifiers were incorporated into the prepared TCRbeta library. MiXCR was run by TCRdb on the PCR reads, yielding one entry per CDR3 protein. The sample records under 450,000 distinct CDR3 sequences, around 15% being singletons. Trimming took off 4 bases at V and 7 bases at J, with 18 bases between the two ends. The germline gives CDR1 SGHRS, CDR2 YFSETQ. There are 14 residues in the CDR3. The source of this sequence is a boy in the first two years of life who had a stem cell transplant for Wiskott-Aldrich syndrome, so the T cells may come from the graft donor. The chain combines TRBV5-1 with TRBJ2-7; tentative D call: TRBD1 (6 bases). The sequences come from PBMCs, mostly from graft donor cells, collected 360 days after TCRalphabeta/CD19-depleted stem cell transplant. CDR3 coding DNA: TGCGCCAGCAGCGACAGGACGGGCGAAGGGGAGCAGTACTTC. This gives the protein CASSDRTGEGEQYF. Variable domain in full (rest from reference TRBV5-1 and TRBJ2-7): KAGVTQTPRYLIKTRGQQVTLSCSPISGHRSVSWYQQTPGQGLQFLFEYFSETQRNKGNFPGRFSGRQFSNSRSEMNVSTLELGDSALYLCASSDRTGEGEQYFGPGTRLTVT.